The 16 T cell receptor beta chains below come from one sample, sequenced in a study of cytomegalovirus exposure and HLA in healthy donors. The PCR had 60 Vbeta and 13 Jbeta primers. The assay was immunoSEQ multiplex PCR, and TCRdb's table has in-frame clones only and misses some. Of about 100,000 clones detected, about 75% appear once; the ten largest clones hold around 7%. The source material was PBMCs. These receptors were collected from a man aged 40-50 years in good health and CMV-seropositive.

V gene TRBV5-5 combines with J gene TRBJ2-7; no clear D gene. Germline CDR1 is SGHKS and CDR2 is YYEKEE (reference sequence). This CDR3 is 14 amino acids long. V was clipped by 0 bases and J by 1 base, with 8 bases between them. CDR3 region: CASSLGAGSYEQYF. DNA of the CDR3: TGTGCCAGCAGCTTGGGGGCAGGTTCCTACGAGCAGTACTTC.

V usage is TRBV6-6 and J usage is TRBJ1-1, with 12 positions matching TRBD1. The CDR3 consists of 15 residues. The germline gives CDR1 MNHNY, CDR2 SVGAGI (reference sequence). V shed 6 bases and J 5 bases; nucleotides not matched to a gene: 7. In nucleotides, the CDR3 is TGTGCCAGCAGCCGGGACAGGGGGCGCGTAACTGAAGCTTTCTTT. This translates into CASSRDRGRVTEAFF.

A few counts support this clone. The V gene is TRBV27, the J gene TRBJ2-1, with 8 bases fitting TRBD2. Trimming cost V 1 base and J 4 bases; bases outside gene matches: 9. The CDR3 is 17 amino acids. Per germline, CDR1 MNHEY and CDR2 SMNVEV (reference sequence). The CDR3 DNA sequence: TGTGCCAGCAGTTTATGGGCCCCTAGCGGGTCATACAATGAGCAGTTCTTC. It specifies CASSLWAPSGSYNEQFF.

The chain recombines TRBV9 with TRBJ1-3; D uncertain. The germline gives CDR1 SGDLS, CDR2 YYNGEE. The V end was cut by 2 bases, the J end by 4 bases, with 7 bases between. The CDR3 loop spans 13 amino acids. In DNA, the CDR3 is TGTGCCAGCAGCGTGCGCCAAGGAAACACCATATATTTT. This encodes CASSVRQGNTIYF. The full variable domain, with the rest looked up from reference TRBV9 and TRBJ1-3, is DSGVTQTPKHLITATGQRVTLRCSPRSGDLSVYWYQQSLDQGLQFLIQYYNGEERAKGNILERFSAQQFPDLHSELNLSSLELGDSALYFCASSVRQGNTIYFGEGSWLTVV.

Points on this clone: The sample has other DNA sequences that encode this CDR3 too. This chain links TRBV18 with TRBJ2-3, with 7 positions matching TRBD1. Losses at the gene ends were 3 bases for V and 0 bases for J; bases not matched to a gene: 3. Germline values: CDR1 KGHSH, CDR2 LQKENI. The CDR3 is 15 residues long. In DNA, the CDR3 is TGTGCCAGCTCACCTCCGGGACAGAGCACAGATACGCAGTATTTT. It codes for CASSPPGQSTDTQYF.

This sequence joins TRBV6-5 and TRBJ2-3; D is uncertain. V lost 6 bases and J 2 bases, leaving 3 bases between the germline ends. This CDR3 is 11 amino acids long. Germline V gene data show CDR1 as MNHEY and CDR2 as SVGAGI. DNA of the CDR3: TGTGCCAGCAGCTCCACAGATACGCAGTATTTT. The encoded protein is CASSSTDTQYF.

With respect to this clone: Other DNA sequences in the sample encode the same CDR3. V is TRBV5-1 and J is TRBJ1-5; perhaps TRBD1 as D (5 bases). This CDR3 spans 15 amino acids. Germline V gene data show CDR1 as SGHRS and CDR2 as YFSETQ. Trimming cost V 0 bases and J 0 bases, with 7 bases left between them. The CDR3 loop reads CASSLGGGSNQPQHF. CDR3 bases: TGCGCCAGCAGCTTGGGGGGGGGTAGCAATCAGCCCCAGCATTTT.

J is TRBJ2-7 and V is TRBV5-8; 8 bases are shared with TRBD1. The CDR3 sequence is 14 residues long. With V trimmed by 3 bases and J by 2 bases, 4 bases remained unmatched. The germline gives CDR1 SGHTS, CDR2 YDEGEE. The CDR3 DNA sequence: TGTGCCAGCAGCTACGGGACAGGCACCTACGAGCAGTACTTC. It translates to CASSYGTGTYEQYF. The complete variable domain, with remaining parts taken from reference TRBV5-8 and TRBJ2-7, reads EAGVTQSPTHLIKTRGQQATLRCSPISGHTSVYWYQQALGLGLQFLLWYDEGEERNRGNFPPRFSGRQFPNYSSELNVNALELEDSALYLCASSYGTGTYEQYFGPGTRLTVT.

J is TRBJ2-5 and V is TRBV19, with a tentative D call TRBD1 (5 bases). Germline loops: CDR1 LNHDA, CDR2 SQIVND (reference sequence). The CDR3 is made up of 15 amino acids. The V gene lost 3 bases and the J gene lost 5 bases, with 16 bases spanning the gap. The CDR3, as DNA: TGTGCCAGTAGTATTGGTCAGGGAAGGCGGGAGACCCAGTACTTC. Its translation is CASSIGQGRRETQYF. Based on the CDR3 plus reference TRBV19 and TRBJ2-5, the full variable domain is DGGITQSPKYLFRKEGQNVTLSCEQNLNHDAMYWYRQDPGQGLRLIYYSQIVNDFQKGDIAEGYSVSREKKESFPLTVTSAQKNPTAFYLCASSIGQGRRETQYFGPGTRLLVL.

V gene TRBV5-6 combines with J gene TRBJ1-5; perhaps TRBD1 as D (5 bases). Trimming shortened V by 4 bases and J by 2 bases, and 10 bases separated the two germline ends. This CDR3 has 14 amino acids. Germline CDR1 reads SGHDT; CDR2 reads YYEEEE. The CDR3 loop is CASSRGVGNQPQHF. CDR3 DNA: TGTGCCAGCAGCCGGGGGGTGGGCAATCAGCCCCAGCATTTT.

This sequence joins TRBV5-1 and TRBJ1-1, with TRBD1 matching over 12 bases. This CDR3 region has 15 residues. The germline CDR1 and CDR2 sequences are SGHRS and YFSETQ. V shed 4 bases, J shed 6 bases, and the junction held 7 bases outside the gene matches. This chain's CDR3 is CASSLGQGAGAEAFF. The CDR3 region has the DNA TGCGCCAGCAGCCTGGGACAGGGGGCGGGCGCTGAAGCTTTCTTT. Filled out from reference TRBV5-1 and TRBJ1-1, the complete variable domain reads KAGVTQTPRYLIKTRGQQVTLSCSPISGHRSVSWYQQTPGQGLQFLFEYFSETQRNKGNFPGRFSGRQFSNSRSEMNVSTLELGDSALYLCASSLGQGAGAEAFFGQGTRLTVV.

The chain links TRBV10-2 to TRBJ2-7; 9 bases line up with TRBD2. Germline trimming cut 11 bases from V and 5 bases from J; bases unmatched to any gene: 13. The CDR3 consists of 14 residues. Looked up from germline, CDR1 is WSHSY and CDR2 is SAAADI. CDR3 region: CASSDAGGLHEQYF. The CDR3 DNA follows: TGCGCCTCCAGCGACGCGGGGGGGCTCCACGAGCAGTACTTC.

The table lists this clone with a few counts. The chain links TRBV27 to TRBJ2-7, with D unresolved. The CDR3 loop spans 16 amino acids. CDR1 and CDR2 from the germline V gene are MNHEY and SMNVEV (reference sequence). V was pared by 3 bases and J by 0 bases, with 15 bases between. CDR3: CASSFFSSGVSYEQYF. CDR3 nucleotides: TGTGCCAGCAGTTTTTTTAGTTCAGGCGTCTCCTACGAGCAGTACTTC.

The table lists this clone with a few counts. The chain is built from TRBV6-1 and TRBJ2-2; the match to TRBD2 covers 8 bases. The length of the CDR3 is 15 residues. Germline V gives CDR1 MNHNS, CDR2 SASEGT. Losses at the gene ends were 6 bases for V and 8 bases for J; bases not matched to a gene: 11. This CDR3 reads CASRRGLAGSGELFF. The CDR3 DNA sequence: TGTGCCAGCAGGAGGGGGTTAGCGGGGTCTGGGGAGCTGTTTTTT.

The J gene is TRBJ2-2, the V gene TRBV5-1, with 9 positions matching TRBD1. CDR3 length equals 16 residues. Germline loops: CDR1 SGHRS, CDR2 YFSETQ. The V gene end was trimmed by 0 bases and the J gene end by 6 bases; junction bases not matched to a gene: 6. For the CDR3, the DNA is TGCGCCAGCAGCTTGGCCCTACAGGGGGCTGCCGGGGAGCTGTTTTTT. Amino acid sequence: CASSLALQGAAGELFF.

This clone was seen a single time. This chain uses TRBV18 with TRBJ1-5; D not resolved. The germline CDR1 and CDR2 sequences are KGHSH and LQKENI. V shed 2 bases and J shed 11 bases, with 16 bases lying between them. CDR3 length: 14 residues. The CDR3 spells CASSPDGGLVTQHF. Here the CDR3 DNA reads TGTGCCAGCTCACCAGATGGTGGGCTCGTGACCCAGCATTTT.